The next 10 T cell receptor beta chains were all read from a single sample in a study of T cell clonotyping in hematopoietic cell transplantation. Sequenced by immunoSEQ multiplex PCR; TCRdb stores in-frame clones only, minus some. The sample carries over 3,500 clones, approximately 85% recorded once. The sample was peripheral blood mononuclear cells, taken 180 days after allogeneic stem cell transplant. These receptors all stem from a male patient in his sixties or seventies who had an allogeneic stem cell transplant from an unrelated donor, so T cells may come from the graft donor. Some clones in this sample may be carry-over from other donors' samples.

The chain recombines TRBV1 with TRBJ2-3; the table's D call TRBD2 went unverified against the DNA. TRBV1 is given as a pseudogene. The CDR3 runs 15 residues. CDR3 region: CTSSQRLAGDDTQYF. As DNA, the CDR3 is TGCACCAGCAGCCAACGACTAGCGGGGGACGATACGCAGTATTTT.

As concerns this clone: A junction boundary mismatches the germline segment, possibly from a read error. This chain connects TRBV7-9 to TRBJ1-2; D is ambiguous. Germline values: CDR1 SEHNR, CDR2 FQNEAQ (reference sequence). The length of the CDR3 is 13 residues. The CDR3 reads CASTLLANYGYTF. CDR3 nucleotide sequence: TGTGCCAGCACCTTACTAGCTAACTATGGCTACACCTTC.

This chain connects TRBV30 to TRBJ1-1, with TRBD1 as a possible D gene (6 bases). Germline V CDR1 and CDR2: GTSNPN, SVGIG (reference sequence). CDR3 length: 14 residues. The V and J ends lost 3 bases and 1 base respectively, with 12 bases between them. The CDR3 sequence: CAWSTGRGNTEAFF. The CDR3 region has the DNA TGTGCCTGGAGCACAGGGCGCGGGAACACTGAAGCTTTCTTT.

This chain connects TRBV7-2 to TRBJ1-3; D is ambiguous. Germline V CDR1 and CDR2: SGHTA, FQGNSA. CDR3 length: 15 residues. Between the trimmed V and J ends, which lost 1 base and 6 bases, there was a span of 13 bases. The CDR3 sequence is CASSLDLGGSNTIYF. The CDR3 DNA reads as TGTGCCAGCAGCTTAGACCTGGGCGGATCAAACACCATATATTTT.

This chain uses TRBV5-8 with TRBJ1-1; D not certain. The CDR3 covers 14 residues. V was clipped by 2 bases and J by 5 bases, with 13 bases between them. Germline V gene lookup returns CDR1 SGHTS and CDR2 YDEGEE. CDR3 amino acids: CASSLGWKRTEAFF. CDR3 bases: TGTGCCAGCAGCTTAGGGTGGAAGAGGACTGAAGCTTTCTTT.

J is TRBJ1-6 and V is TRBV19; D may be TRBD1 (5 bases). The CDR3 length is 15 residues. The germline V gene has CDR1 LNHDA and CDR2 SQIVND (reference sequence). Trimming removed 7 bases from V and 0 bases from J, with 10 bases in between. The DNA of the CDR3 is TGTGCCAGTACTGCAGGGAGCTCCTATAATTCACCCCTCCACTTT. It codes for CASTAGSSYNSPLHF.

The chain joins TRBV27 to TRBJ1-6, with a tentative D call TRBD1 (5 bases). The CDR3 consists of 18 residues. V was cut by 0 bases and J by 0 bases, with 12 bases left in between. The germline V gene has CDR1 MNHEY and CDR2 SMNVEV (reference sequence). This CDR3 is CASSLSRQSSSYNSPLHF. The CDR3 region has the DNA TGTGCCAGCAGTTTATCGAGACAGTCAAGCTCCTATAATTCACCCCTCCACTTT.

This rearrangement joins TRBV5-1 to TRBJ2-3; TRBD1 aligns across 8 bases. From germline, CDR1 is SGHRS and CDR2 YFSETQ. J lost 8 bases, V lost 3 bases, and 11 bases had no gene match. The CDR3 sequence is 15 residues long. CDR3 sequence: CASSSTRSGGGTQYF. The CDR3 DNA reads TGCGCCAGCAGCTCAACGAGATCAGGGGGCGGTACGCAGTATTTT.

With respect to this clone: At one end, the junction sequence differs from germline, possibly due to a read error. The chain employs TRBV7-7 and TRBJ2-1, with D possibly called TRBD1 or TRBD2 (5 bases each). Germline V gene lookup returns CDR1 SSHAT and CDR2 FNYEAQ (reference sequence). The CDR3 runs to 15 residues. CDR3 DNA sequence: TGTGCTAGCAGCCCGGGACGGAGCTCCTACAATGAGCAGTTCTTC. It specifies CASSPGRSSYNEQFF.

The rearrangement joins TRBV28 to TRBJ1-2, with 7 bases aligning to TRBD1. The germline CDR1 and CDR2 sequences are MDHEN and SYDVKM. The CDR3 length is 13 residues. The junction had 7 bases not matched to a gene; V was cut back by 6 bases and J by 6 bases. The CDR3 DNA follows: TGTGCCAGCAGCGTGGGACAGCCTGATGGCTACACCTTC. Its protein is CASSVGQPDGYTF.